This T cell receptor beta chain was sequenced for a study of resident and recirculating memory T cells in vitiligo listed by TCRdb under 2018. For context, the study as a whole: For TCR beta sequencing, epidermis was obtained by shave biopsy from two lesional and two nonlesional sites, and PBMCs were also collected, from each of a few stable vitiligo patients. Samples were homogenized without cell sorting just before genomic DNA extraction with the Qiagen DNeasy Blood & Tissue Kit. The human TCR beta sequencing was designed to test whether specific clones found in lesional vitiligo skin differed from the clones found in nonlesional skin and in blood.

The CDR3, from cysteine to phenylalanine, totals 15 residues. The entry retains the CDR3 DNA only, 45 bases that are in frame from base 1. Cut back by 0 bases and 6 bases, the V and J ends lie 14 bases apart. CDR1 and CDR2, looked up from the germline V gene, are SGHRS and YFSETQ. The immunoSEQ hsTCRB kit was used to amplify TCR beta chains from genomic DNA. The immunoSEQ service sequenced the TCR beta libraries on an Illumina MiSeq instrument. The original pipeline was this. Analysis of the repertoire data was performed with the immunoSEQ Analyzer. The table comes from immuneACCESS by way of TCRdb, which keeps in-frame sequences with V and J called. Part of the clones is missing from these tables; in studies checked, under half for an unresolved V gene and the rest for unknown reasons. That table supplies the V and J calls and clone size; D and trimming were determined from the DNA. The sample profile shows tens of thousands of clones; about 89% of them were found once. 4.9% of the sample is held by the ten biggest clonotypes.

Vitiligo was considered stable when no change in lesions had been observed over the previous 6 months. To count as stable, patients also needed to show no confetti depigmentation, which is a clinical sign of active vitiligo. Anyone who had been treated within the previous three months was excluded from the study. PBMCs were isolated from heparinized blood by Ficoll density gradient centrifugation and were subsequently flash-frozen. Here is what the overall study found, with its caveats: TCR sequences were not found to be conserved across biopsy sites or patients, suggesting that different lesions are infiltrated by different T cell clones, a pattern described as private specificity. Overlap and correlation analysis showed no significant repertoire overlap between biopsies except for each lesion with itself, even within a single patient. Working out how much the T cell clones identified in the vitiligo lesions and the human Trm versus Tcm pools each contribute will require future mechanistic studies. Clonality was not the same from one vitiligo lesion to another, and no unique dominant TCR clone turned up.

To note about this clone: It lacks a known antigen. Within one base of it there is no much larger clone, and no base qualities were kept.

The clonotype originates from a male donor with vitiligo. Sequenced sample: blood. This chain is built from TRBV5-1 and TRBJ2-3; TRBD2 is a weak D gene call, 5 bases matching. The CDR3 sequence is CASSLDPNTGDTQYF. The DNA sequence is as follows: TGCGCCAGCAGCTTGGACCCAAACACGGGGGATACGCAGTATTTT.